This T cell receptor (beta chain) was captured by sequencing in a study of metastatic and nonmetastatic thyroid tumors. Whole-study context: Thyroid patients, malignant and benign, had repertoires compared across blood and tumor or nodule tissue.

With 0 bases removed from V and 12 bases from J, the gap between germline ends came to 8 bases. This CDR3 comprises 11 residues. Germline CDR1 is MNHEY and CDR2 is SVGAGI. Ahead of thyroid surgery, no patient had received treatment of any kind. TCRdb ran MiXCR on the PCR reads. The data show tens of thousands of clones, over 20% seen once. The receptor's source is a female donor with papillary thyroid cancer or a benign thyroid nodule (not recorded which). Some clones in this sample may be carry-over from other donors' samples. The material sequenced was blood. This rearrangement joins TRBV6-5 to TRBJ1-1; D is unresolved. DNA of the CDR3: TGTGCCAGCAGTTACTCTGGTGTTACTTTCTTT. It yields the protein CASSYSGVTFF.